One and the same sample provided the 6 T cell receptor beta chains below, sequenced in a study of blood T cell repertoires in COVID-19. The data were produced by immunoSEQ multiplex PCR, yet TCRdb's version contains in-frame clones alone and is incomplete. The sample has around 270,000 clones, around nine tenths seen once; the top ten hold more than 0.75%. Input material: peripheral blood. The receptors here all came from a young man with acute or convalescent COVID-19.

The chain combines TRBV27 with TRBJ2-5; 10 nucleotides match TRBD2. The junction had 14 bases not matched to a gene; V was cut back by 4 bases and J by 9 bases. Germline CDR1 is MNHEY and CDR2 is SMNVEV (reference sequence). The CDR3 is made up of 16 amino acids. The CDR3 sequence: CASSSLGLAAGLAQYF. Written as DNA, the CDR3 is TGTGCCAGCAGTTCCCTAGGACTAGCGGCCGGACTGGCCCAGTACTTC.

The V and J genes are TRBV5-8 and TRBJ1-4; maybe TRBD1 (5 bases). V lost 0 bases, J lost 3 bases, and 15 bases lay in between. The CDR3 has 17 residues. Germline CDR1 SGHTS, CDR2 YDEGEE. CDR3 sequence: CASSLAWGVMANEKLFF. CDR3 coding DNA: TGTGCCAGCAGCTTGGCCTGGGGGGTCATGGCTAATGAAAAACTGTTTTTT.

The chain recombines TRBV5-8 with TRBJ1-2, with a possible D match to TRBD1 (5 bases). The germline gives CDR1 SGHTS, CDR2 YDEGEE. Trimming took 3 bases from V and 5 from J, leaving 14 bases between them. This CDR3 region has 14 residues. The CDR3: CASSSRPGTYGYTF. CDR3 sequence (DNA): TGTGCCAGCAGCTCCCGACCCGGGACTTATGGCTACACCTTC.

The genes are TRBV5-1 and TRBJ2-6; unclear D gene. CDR1 and CDR2 (germline): SGHRS, YFSETQ. This CDR3 region has 14 residues. Between the trimmed V and J ends, which lost 2 bases and 2 bases, there was a span of 5 bases. The CDR3 nucleotides are TGCGCCAGCAGCTTACTACCTGGGGCCAACGTCCTGACTTTC. Translation: CASSLLPGANVLTF. The full variable domain, in which reference TRBV5-1 and TRBJ2-6 provide the parts outside the CDR3, is KAGVTQTPRYLIKTRGQQVTLSCSPISGHRSVSWYQQTPGQGLQFLFEYFSETQRNKGNFPGRFSGRQFSNSRSEMNVSTLELGDSALYLCASSLLPGANVLTFGAGSRLTVL.

The CDR3 reads CSVEFNSNQPQHF. The CDR3 coding sequence is TGCAGCGTTGAATTTAATAGCAATCAGCCCCAGCATTTT. The rearrangement links TRBV29-1 to TRBJ1-5; D remains ambiguous. Trimming took 2 bases from V and 0 from J, leaving 5 bases between them. CDR3 length: 13 amino acids. The germline gives CDR1 SQVTM, CDR2 ANQGSEA.

The chain carries TRBV12-5 and TRBJ1-1; D might be TRBD1 (5 bases). CDR1 LGHNT and CDR2 FRNRAP come from the germline V gene. This CDR3 has 17 amino acids. V lost 1 base to trimming and J lost 1 base, with 16 bases between them. CDR3 in DNA: TGTGCTAGTGGTTTGGCACCCGCTTTAAGGGGGAACACTGAAGCTTTCTTT. Translated, it gives CASGLAPALRGNTEAFF.